This T cell receptor beta chain is from a study of T cells in Graves' hyperthyroidism and ophthalmopathy. The ends were cut back, 5 bases at V and 1 base at J, with 12 bases in the middle. Germline CDR1 reads SGHDN; CDR2 reads FVKESK. This CDR3 is built from 14 residues. This clonotype was observed many times. The antigen is undetermined. Hyperthyroidism, newly diagnosed and lasting under 2 months, affected patients aged 18 to 65. Lactation, pregnancy, other autoimmune disease or uncontrolled infection excluded patients. Study observations and caveats: Ophthalmopathy stood apart from stable hyperthyroidism in a 13 V-J model.

The TCR beta CDR3 regions underwent amplification using RNA transcripts as the source. First-round RT-PCR of the TCR CDR3 relied on the HTBI primer set. TCRdb itself ran the multiplex PCR reads through MiXCR, one entry per CDR3 protein. The sample contains around 180,000 distinct CDR3 sequences, more than 15% of which appear only once. This TCR was sampled from a woman aged 45 to 65 with Graves' hyperthyroidism. Sample: blood. V usage is TRBV14 and J usage is TRBJ2-7; unclear D gene. CDR3 loop: CASSTFCSSYEQYF. For the CDR3, the DNA is TGTGCCAGCAGCACGTTTTGTTCGTCCTACGAGCAGTACTTC.